This TCR beta chain was sequenced for a study of tumor-infiltrating T cells and Merkel cell polyomavirus. Study as a whole: The study examined CD8+ T cells specific for the Merkel cell polyomavirus KLL epitope. Median follow-up was approximately 2.5 years, ranging from 1.1 to 6.0 years. Treatment was non-standardized, spanning chemotherapy, radiation and immunotherapies.

Robust Merkel cell polyomavirus Large T antigen positivity by immunohistochemistry was seen in all patients' tumors. Every patient was Caucasian, with ages from roughly 45 to 85 and median 65. Lymph node tumors were analyzed for unknown-primary nodal or insufficient-primary cases. Some clones are missing from TCRdb's copy, which holds only in-frame ones; the method was immunoSEQ multiplex PCR. This table holds about 25,000 clones, around nine tenths found once. The junction had 13 bases not matched to a gene; V was cut back by 2 bases and J by 4 bases. The germline CDR1 and CDR2 sequences are ENHRY and SYGVKD. The CDR3 runs 17 residues.

Material: lymph node tissue. The V and J genes are TRBV10-3 and TRBJ2-7; TRBD2 matches at 8 bases. The clonotype was recovered from a man between 45 and 60 years old with Merkel cell carcinoma. DNA for the CDR3: TGTGCCATCAGTGAGGGGGGGGGCGCGGGAGGCCGATACGAGCAGTACTTC. This gives the protein CAISEGGGAGGRYEQYF.